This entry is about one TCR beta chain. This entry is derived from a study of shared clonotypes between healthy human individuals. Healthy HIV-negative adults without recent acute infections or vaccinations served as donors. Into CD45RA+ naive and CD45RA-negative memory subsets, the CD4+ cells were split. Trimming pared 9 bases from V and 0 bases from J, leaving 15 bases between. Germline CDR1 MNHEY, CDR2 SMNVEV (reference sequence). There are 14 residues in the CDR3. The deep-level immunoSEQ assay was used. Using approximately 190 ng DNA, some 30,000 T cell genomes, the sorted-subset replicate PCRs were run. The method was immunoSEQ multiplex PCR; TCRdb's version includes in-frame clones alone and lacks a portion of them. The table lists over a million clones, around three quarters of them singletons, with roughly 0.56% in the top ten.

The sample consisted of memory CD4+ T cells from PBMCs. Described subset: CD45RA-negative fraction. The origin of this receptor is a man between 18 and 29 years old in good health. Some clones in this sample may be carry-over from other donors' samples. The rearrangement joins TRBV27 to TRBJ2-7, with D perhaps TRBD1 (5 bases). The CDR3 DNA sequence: TGTGCCAGAAGTCAGGGCCGTAGCTCCTACGAGCAGTACTTC. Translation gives CARSQGRSSYEQYF.